The subject of this entry is one T cell receptor beta chain. What it binds is not known. It was by 5' RACE with UMI labels that the TRB cDNA libraries were prepared. TCRdb derives one entry per CDR3 protein from the 5' RACE reads, leaving out DNA. This sample's table has about 120,000 distinct CDR3 sequences. This sample was taken from a study of CXCR3-negative and CXCR3-positive naive CD8 T cells. Overall study findings and caveats: Against CXCR3-negative naive cells, CXCR3-positive naive cells showed more hydrophobic TRB CDR3s.

Source material: naive CXCR3+ CD8+ T cells from blood. Subset described: CD45RO-CCR7+CD27+CD95- naive CD8+ T cells expressing CXCR3 (TNR3+). The clonotype was recovered from a human donor in good health. Some clones in this sample may be carry-over from other donors' samples.

The CDR3 sequence: CASSSPPSGNEQFF. J is TRBJ2-1 and V is TRBV28; the D call of TRBD2 rests on TCRdb alone, since no DNA is present to check it. From germline, CDR1 is MDHEN and CDR2 SYDVKM. The CDR3 totals 14 residues.